Presented here are 8 T cell receptor beta chains from one specimen sequenced in a study of cytomegalovirus exposure and HLA in healthy donors (dated by TCRdb to about 2017). Libraries were built with the immunoSEQ multiplex PCR assay. Not all clones reach the TCRdb copy of this immuneACCESS table, which keeps in-frame sequences only. Checked studies attribute under half of the gap to unresolved V genes and leave the rest unexplained. Counted in this sample were more than 300,000 clones; more than 80% of them appeared once. Over 0.8% of the sample belongs to the ten largest clones. The sequenced material came from PBMCs. These receptors were collected from a young woman in good health and CMV-seronegative.

The CDR3 reads CASSGPGLTLTGELFF. CDR3 bases: TGTGCCAGCAGCGGTCCGGGACTGACGCTCACCGGGGAGCTGTTTTTT. The chain couples TRBV9 to TRBJ2-2; TRBD2 might be the D (6 bases). The CDR3 loop spans 16 amino acids. Between the trimmed V and J ends, which lost 3 bases and 4 bases, there was a span of 16 bases. CDR1 is SGDLS and CDR2 is YYNGEE in the germline V gene.

The rearrangement joins TRBV6-1 to TRBJ2-7; TRBD1 is a possible D gene (6 bases). Trimming took off 3 bases at V and 3 bases at J, with 15 bases between the two ends. This CDR3 is built from 15 residues. CDR1 is MNHNS, CDR2 SASEGT, per germline. The CDR3 DNA reads as TGTGCCAGCAGTGATTTTGCAGGGGTCGGCTACGAGCAGTACTTC. Translated: CASSDFAGVGYEQYF.

The chain uses TRBV27 and TRBJ2-7, with TRBD1 as a possible D gene (5 bases). V lost 3 bases and J lost 2, with 11 bases in between. The CDR3 has 14 residues. CDR1 is MNHEY and CDR2 is SMNVEV in the germline V gene (reference sequence). This chain's CDR3 is CASSFTQDPYEQYF. CDR3 nucleotide sequence: TGTGCCAGCAGTTTTACACAGGATCCCTACGAGCAGTACTTC.

The chain uses TRBV9 and TRBJ2-1, with TRBD2 matching 8 bases. This CDR3 contains 12 residues. Trimming at V came to 3 bases and at J to 7 bases, leaving 0 bases not matched to a gene. From germline, CDR1 is SGDLS and CDR2 YYNGEE. CDR3 DNA: TGTGCCAGCAGCGCTAGCGGGAATGAGCAGTTCTTC. It translates to CASSASGNEQFF.

The rearrangement links TRBV9 to TRBJ2-7, with TRBD1 matching 9 bases. This CDR3 comprises 15 residues. Looked up from germline, CDR1 is SGDLS and CDR2 is YYNGEE. V was clipped by 4 bases and J by 2 bases; unmatched bases: 7. The DNA for the CDR3 is TGTGCCAGCAGCATAGGACAGGGGCAACCCTACGAGCAGTACTTC. Translated: CASSIGQGQPYEQYF.

This clone was found a few times. The chain couples TRBV4-2 to TRBJ1-1; 10 nucleotides match TRBD1. The CDR3 runs 11 residues. J gave up 11 bases and V 10 bases, and 7 bases lay outside the gene matches. Germline-derived CDR1 and CDR2 are LGHNA and YNFKEQ. CDR3 nucleotide sequence: TGTGCCACAGGACAGGGGGTATCGGCTTTCTTT. The encoded protein is CATGQGVSAFF.

The V and J genes are TRBV5-1 and TRBJ2-3, with D unresolved. Germline V gene data show CDR1 as SGHRS and CDR2 as YFSETQ. V lost 2 bases and J 1 base, leaving 5 bases between the germline ends. The CDR3 extends over 13 amino acids. The DNA of the CDR3 is TGCGCCAGCAGCTTTGAGGGCACAGATACGCAGTATTTT. It codes for CASSFEGTDTQYF. The full variable domain, completed using reference TRBV5-1 and TRBJ2-3, is KAGVTQTPRYLIKTRGQQVTLSCSPISGHRSVSWYQQTPGQGLQFLFEYFSETQRNKGNFPGRFSGRQFSNSRSEMNVSTLELGDSALYLCASSFEGTDTQYFGPGTRLTVL.

The V and J genes are TRBV6-5 and TRBJ2-7; D is ambiguous. The CDR3 is 15 residues long. The V and J ends lost 0 bases and 4 bases respectively, with 13 bases between them. Germline CDR1 is MNHEY and CDR2 is SVGAGI. This chain's CDR3 is CASSYSFRRPYEQYF. DNA of the CDR3: TGTGCCAGCAGTTACTCGTTCAGGCGCCCTTACGAGCAGTACTTC.